This TCR beta chain was profiled in a study of blood T cell repertoires in COVID-19. CDR3 length: 15 amino acids. V shed 1 base and J 5 bases; nucleotides not matched to a gene: 5. CDR1 SGHTA and CDR2 FQGNSA come from the germline V gene. Per the study methods: Amplification of reference gene primers was used by the study to estimate nucleated cell counts. The repertoire was sequenced with immunoSEQ multiplex PCR; TCRdb's copy has only in-frame clones and lacks some. The DNA gave D and trimming, while V, J and clone size come from that table. The sample lists around 190,000 clones; 85% to 90% were seen once. Comment on this clone: Other DNA sequences in the sample encode the same CDR3.

The sequenced sample consisted of peripheral blood. The chain recombines TRBV7-2 with TRBJ2-5; TRBD2 matches 9 bases. This receptor was obtained from a human donor in a cohort sampled during active COVID-19. CDR3 DNA: TGTGCCAGCAGCTTAGTTGGCGGGAGGGCTGAGACCCAGTACTTC. Translation: CASSLVGGRAETQYF.